The rows below give T cell receptor beta chains drawn from one sample of a study of post-analysis software for immune sequencing data. TCRdb re-called the PCR reads with MiXCR, one entry per CDR3 protein. The data hold roughly 150,000 distinct CDR3 sequences, with 30% to 45% observed a single time. The input for sequencing was blood, taken after autologous hematopoietic stem cell transplantation. Receptor source: a girl aged 10 to 17 with multiple sclerosis. CDR3s include the opening cysteine and the closing phenylalanine or tryptophan. A D gene is named only where the DNA matches it firmly. Expanded clones get a size class; other rows say once, few or many, or leave the size out.

TRBJ2-4	-	-	TRBV6-2/TRBV6-3	TGTGCCAGCAGTTACACCCGCCAGGGAGGTGGAAACATTCAGTACTTC	CASSYTRQGGGNIQYF
TRBJ2-1	-	-	TRBV28	TGTGCCAGCACCGGGACCTCCTACAAGGAGCAGTTCTTC	CASTGTSYKEQFF
TRBJ2-1	few	TRBD2	TRBV2	TGTGCCAGCGTCGGGACTAGAGGGTTGGTTGAGCAGTTCTTC	CASVGTRGLVEQFF
TRBJ1-2	few	TRBD1	TRBV20-1	TGCAGTGCTAGGGACAGGGGTAGGGGAATGTTTGGCTACACCTTC	CSARDRGRGMFGYTF
TRBJ1-4	-	TRBD1	TRBV30	TGTGCCTGGAGTCCCTTGACAGGGAGGTCCCAAAAACTGTTTTTT	CAWSPLTGRSQKLFF
TRBJ2-3	-	-	TRBV4-2	TGTGCCAGCAGCCAAGTAGGGCCTGATACGCAGTATTTT	CASSQVGPDTQYF
TRBJ2-3	few	-	TRBV20-1	TGCAGTGCTAGGGTCGCAGATACGCAGTATTTT	CSARVADTQYF
TRBJ2-5	-	-	TRBV20-1	TGCAGTGCTAGAATACCCCAGGGCTTAGGGGAGACCCAGTACTTC	CSARIPQGLGETQYF
TRBJ1-2	-	-	TRBV6-4	TGTGCCAGCAGGAAGACAGGCCATTCTAACTATGGCTACACCTTC	CASRKTGHSNYGYTF
TRBJ2-4	-	-	TRBV6-1	TGTGCCAGCAGTGAAACCTCCACCTACAAGCAGTACTTC	CASSETSTYKQYF
TRBJ2-7	-	-	TRBV6-7	TGTGCCAGCAGTCACGAGGGCCCAGGGGTCTTCTACGAGCAGTACTTC	CASSHEGPGVFYEQYF